The 24 T cell receptor beta chains below were found in one sample sequenced in a study of shared clonotypes between healthy human individuals. Assay: immunoSEQ multiplex PCR; the TCRdb copy retains only in-frame clones and omits some. The table shows 450,000 to 500,000 clones, with over 70% occurring only once. The sequencing input was PBMCs. Receptor source: a woman aged 40 to 49 in good health. Some clones in this sample may be carry-over from other donors' samples.

This rearrangement joins TRBV18 to TRBJ2-5, with 8 positions matching TRBD2. Germline V gives CDR1 KGHSH, CDR2 LQKENI. The CDR3 length is 16 residues. The J segment lost 4 bases and the V segment lost 6 bases, leaving 13 bases of the junction unmatched. CDR3 DNA: TGTGCCAGCTCCGGGAGGCGTAGCGGGACGACAGAGACCCAGTACTTC. Translated: CASSGRRSGTTETQYF.

Concerning this clone: A far more abundant clone sits one base away, making this likely a read error. Here the CDR3 omits its conserved ending phenylalanine or tryptophan, so a read error is the likely source. The chain uses TRBV5-1 and TRBJ2-7; D ambiguous. This CDR3 region has 14 residues. Germline V gene data show CDR1 as SGHRS and CDR2 as YFSETQ. The ends were cut back, 4 bases at V and 2 bases at J, with 13 bases in the middle. CDR3 coding DNA: TGCGCCAGCAGCCCCCCCAGGTCCCCCTACGAGCAGTACTCC. Amino acid sequence: CASSPPRSPYEQYS.

On this clone itself: A far larger clone lies a single base away; this is likely a read error. Additional DNA sequences in this sample encode the identical CDR3. The J gene is TRBJ2-7, the V gene TRBV4-2; TRBD2 matches 8 bases. Germline V gene sequence: CDR1 LGHNA, CDR2 YNFKEQ. This CDR3 is 16 amino acids long. The CDR3 DNA reads TGTGCTAGCAGCCAAGGTTCAAGCGGGAGCTCCTACGAGCAGTACTTC. Its translation is CASSQGSSGSSYEQYF.

J is TRBJ2-2 and V is TRBV5-1; D uncertain. In germline, CDR1 is SGHRS, CDR2 YFSETQ. Trimming pared 3 bases from V and 2 bases from J, leaving 8 bases between. The CDR3 has 14 residues. The CDR3: CASSYDSNTGELFF. The DNA of the CDR3 is TGCGCCAGCAGCTATGACTCCAACACCGGGGAGCTGTTTTTT.

Points on this clone: The same CDR3 is also encoded by other DNA sequences in this sample. The chain joins TRBV5-1 to TRBJ2-1, with 8 bases identical to TRBD2. The V and J ends lost 0 bases and 3 bases, in that order; junction bases with no gene match: 2. The germline CDR1 and CDR2 sequences are SGHRS and YFSETQ. This CDR3 region has 15 residues. This chain's CDR3 is CASSLGLAGYNEQFF. CDR3 DNA: TGCGCCAGCAGCTTGGGGCTAGCGGGCTACAATGAGCAGTTCTTC.

The rearrangement joins TRBV28 to TRBJ2-3, with 7 bases identical to TRBD1. CDR3 length: 16 amino acids. V was clipped by 7 bases and J by 0 bases; unmatched bases: 10. The V gene's germline CDR1 is MDHEN and CDR2 SYDVKM. Here the CDR3 DNA reads TGTGCCAGCACCTCTCTCCCGGACAGGAGCACAGATACGCAGTATTTT. Its protein product is CASTSLPDRSTDTQYF.

This chain joins TRBV6-1 and TRBJ1-2; a possible D gene is TRBD1 (6 bases). The CDR3 is made up of 17 amino acids. The V and J ends lost 2 bases and 2 bases respectively, with 18 bases between them. Germline V gives CDR1 MNHNS, CDR2 SASEGT. The CDR3: CASSESTQNTGNYGYTF. CDR3 sequence (DNA): TGTGCCAGCAGTGAATCAACTCAAAATACAGGGAACTATGGCTACACCTTC.

As to this clone: This is likely an artifact of a read error, given a far larger clone one base away. This chain joins TRBV27 and TRBJ2-7; D remains ambiguous. Germline CDR1 is MNHEY and CDR2 is SMNVEV (reference sequence). Trimming removed 7 bases from V and 3 bases from J, with 16 bases in between. This CDR3 has 14 amino acids. CDR3 DNA sequence: TGTGCCAGCAACCCCAGCGAGAGAGTCTACGAGCAGTACTTC. Its translation: CASNPSERVYEQYF.

The chain employs TRBV25-1 and TRBJ2-7, with TRBD1 identical over 10 bases. V lost 4 bases and J lost 3; bases outside the gene matches: 3. Germline V CDR1 and CDR2: MGHDK, SYGVNS. There are 14 residues in the CDR3. This CDR3 is CASSGQGALYEQYF. As DNA, the CDR3 is TGTGCCAGCAGTGGACAGGGGGCCCTCTACGAGCAGTACTTC.

The V call is TRBV7-2, the J call TRBJ2-7, with 14 bases identical to TRBD2. V was pared by 0 bases and J by 5 bases, with 12 bases of the junction left unmatched. The CDR3 covers 19 residues. Germline loops: CDR1 SGHTA, CDR2 FQGNSA. The CDR3 is CASSLALFRLAGGRNEQYF. CDR3 coding DNA: TGTGCCAGCAGCTTAGCGCTATTTCGACTAGCGGGAGGGCGGAACGAGCAGTACTTC.

The chain couples TRBV30 to TRBJ2-7; no firm D call. There are 16 residues in the CDR3. Trimming pared 3 bases from V and 7 bases from J, leaving 25 bases between. The germline CDR1 and CDR2 sequences are GTSNPN and SVGIG (reference sequence). The CDR3 DNA sequence: TGTGCCTGGAGCCCAATGGACCCGAGCCGATTTTTTGAGCAGTACTTC. Translated: CAWSPMDPSRFFEQYF.

The chain recombines TRBV29-1 with TRBJ2-1; 8 bases fit TRBD1. The length of the CDR3 is 14 residues. Trimming took 6 bases from V and 2 from J; bases not matched to a gene: 6. Germline V gene lookup returns CDR1 SQVTM and CDR2 ANQGSEA. CDR3 nucleotide sequence: TGCAGCGTGGAAAAGGACAGGGCCTACAATGAGCAGTTCTTC. As protein: CSVEKDRAYNEQFF.

The chain couples TRBV19 to TRBJ2-7, with TRBD2 matching over 9 bases. The CDR3 loop spans 14 amino acids. Germline-derived CDR1 and CDR2 are LNHDA and SQIVND (reference sequence). V lost 8 bases to trimming and J lost 0 bases; unmatched junction nucleotides: 5. The CDR3 region is CASSVTSGSYEQYF. CDR3 in DNA: TGTGCCAGTTCGGTGACTAGCGGCTCCTACGAGCAGTACTTC.

The V call is TRBV30, the J call TRBJ2-1, with D perhaps TRBD1 or TRBD2 (5 bases each). CDR3 length: 8 residues. V lost 8 bases and J 12 bases, leaving 8 bases between the germline ends. Per the germline V gene, CDR1 is GTSNPN and CDR2 is SVGIG (reference sequence). This CDR3 reads CALGGQFF. In DNA, the CDR3 is TGTGCCCTTGGGGGGCAGTTCTTC.

The DNA of the CDR3 is TGCGCCAGCAGTGATGGGGCACACAGGGGGTTATGCTCTATGAACACTGAAGCTTTCTTT. It encodes CASSDGAHRGLCSMNTEAFF. V and J are TRBV10-1 and TRBJ1-1; 8 bases map to TRBD1. The CDR3 has 20 residues. The germline CDR1 and CDR2 sequences are WNHNN and SYGVQD (reference sequence). Unmatched junction bases numbered 18, after V lost 3 bases and J lost 0 bases.

The table lists this clone with a count of one. The chain couples TRBV6-6 to TRBJ1-4, with D hard to call. V lost 2 bases to trimming and J lost 0 bases, with 7 bases between them. The CDR3 has 15 residues. The germline gives CDR1 MNHNY, CDR2 SVGAGI (reference sequence). CDR3 sequence reads: CASSYPPTTNEKLFF. CDR3 DNA: TGTGCCAGCAGTTACCCGCCCACAACTAATGAAAAACTGTTTTTT.

The chain is built from TRBV29-1 and TRBJ2-3; the D is unclear. This CDR3 comprises 11 residues. Looked up from germline, CDR1 is SQVTM and CDR2 is ANQGSEA. The V end was cut by 2 bases, the J end by 6 bases, with 6 bases between. The CDR3: CSVESEDTQYF. The CDR3 region has the DNA TGCAGCGTTGAAAGTGAGGATACGCAGTATTTT.

A few counts support this clone. The chain has TRBV16 and TRBJ1-1; D remains ambiguous. The CDR3 is made up of 14 amino acids. Germline values: CDR1 KGHSY, CDR2 FQNENV. V shed 2 bases and J shed 3 bases, with 10 bases lying between them. The CDR3 DNA reads TGTGCCAGCAGCCAAAGAACCGGATACACTGAAGCTTTCTTT. Translation gives CASSQRTGYTEAFF. The variable domain in full, with the rest retrieved from reference TRBV16 and TRBJ1-1, is GEEVAQTPKHLVRGEGQKAKLYCAPIKGHSYVFWYQQVLKNEFKFLISFQNENVFDETGMPKERFSAKCLPNSPCSLEIQATKLEDSAVYFCASSQRTGYTEAFFGQGTRLTVV.

The chain combines TRBV5-6 with TRBJ2-2; D uncertain. CDR1 SGHDT and CDR2 YYEEEE come from the germline V gene. CDR3 length: 11 residues. V was cut by 4 bases and J by 5 bases, with 3 bases left in between. The DNA of the CDR3 is TGTGCCAGCAGCCGAACCGGGGAGCTGTTTTTT. It specifies CASSRTGELFF.

This clone showed up just once. V is TRBV27 and J is TRBJ1-2; 7 bases are a match to TRBD1. Per germline, CDR1 MNHEY and CDR2 SMNVEV (reference sequence). V was clipped by 6 bases and J by 5 bases; unmatched bases: 3. The CDR3 contains 12 residues. CDR3 sequence: CASRGQIYGYTF. Written as DNA, the CDR3 is TGTGCCAGCAGGGGACAGATTTATGGCTACACCTTC.

J is TRBJ1-4 and V is TRBV4-3, with 10 positions matching TRBD1. In germline, CDR1 is LGHNA, CDR2 YSLEER. V shed 3 bases, J shed 7 bases, and the junction held 2 bases outside the gene matches. This CDR3 spans 14 amino acids. The CDR3 DNA reads as TGCGCCAGCAGCCACGACAGGGGGCGTGAAAAACTGTTTTTT. Translated, it gives CASSHDRGREKLFF.

The chain combines TRBV2 with TRBJ2-5, with TRBD2 matching over 8 bases. V trimming: 7 bases; J trimming: 4 bases; junction bases outside the gene matches: 11. The length of the CDR3 is 15 residues. The germline V gene has CDR1 SNHLY and CDR2 FYNNEI. The CDR3 sequence is CASNTPGLGRETQYF. CDR3 sequence (DNA): TGTGCCAGCAATACCCCGGGACTAGGTCGAGAGACCCAGTACTTC. The whole variable domain, remainder taken from reference TRBV2 and TRBJ2-5, is EPEVTQTPSHQVTQMGQEVILRCVPISNHLYFYWYRQILGQKVEFLVSFYNNEISEKSEIFDDQFSVERPDGSNFTLKIRSTKLEDSAMYFCASNTPGLGRETQYFGPGTRLLVL.

The J gene is TRBJ1-2, the V gene TRBV5-4; 8 bases agree with TRBD1. This CDR3 has 13 amino acids. After removal of 4 bases from V and 7 bases from J, the junction contained 6 bases not matched to a gene. The germline CDR1 and CDR2 sequences are SGHNT and YYREEE (reference sequence). CDR3: CASSLTGVGGYTF. CDR3 in DNA: TGTGCCAGCAGCCTGACAGGGGTGGGTGGCTACACCTTC.

Of note for this clone: Other DNA sequences in the sample encode the same CDR3. V is TRBV5-1 and J is TRBJ2-1, with D hard to call. Germline loops: CDR1 SGHRS, CDR2 YFSETQ. This CDR3 contains 13 residues. V was cut by 0 bases and J by 2 bases, with 3 bases left in between. CDR3 loop: CASSLDPYNEQFF. The DNA of the CDR3 is TGCGCCAGCAGCTTGGACCCCTACAATGAGCAGTTCTTC.